This note documents a single T cell receptor beta chain sequence. The record originates from a study of blood T cell repertoires in COVID-19. Study context: The United States, Italy and Spain supplied acute and convalescent COVID-19 samples.

The CDR3 sequence is 15 residues long. Germline V CDR1 and CDR2: MNHEY, SVGAGI. V was pared by 5 bases and J by 7 bases, with 10 bases of the junction left unmatched. Sequenced by immunoSEQ multiplex PCR; TCRdb stores in-frame clones only, minus some. Among about 94,000 clones listed, roughly 84% were seen once. The TCR was taken from a woman aged 80 or over with acute or convalescent COVID-19. The J gene is TRBJ1-5, the V gene TRBV6-5; 8 nucleotides match TRBD1. Sequences were obtained from peripheral blood. Here the CDR3 DNA reads TGTGCCAGCAGTCGTACGGGACAGGTCGGACAGCCCCAGCATTTT. This translates into CASSRTGQVGQPQHF.